A single sample is the source of the 18 T cell receptor beta chains below, sequenced in a study of T cell responses to AZD1222 COVID-19 vaccine. TCRdb's table, derived via immunoSEQ multiplex PCR, lists solely in-frame clones and lacks some. The repertoire holds about 150,000 clones, with about 89% as singletons. The input for sequencing was peripheral blood, taken 28 days after the second AZD1222 dose. The receptors derive from an adult who received the AZD1222 COVID-19 vaccine.

V and J are TRBV6-2 or TRBV6-3 and TRBJ1-3; D is uncertain. The CDR3 is 15 residues long. Germline CDR1 and CDR2: MNHEY and SVGEGT. Trimming stripped 6 bases from V and 0 bases from J, with 12 bases between. CDR3 coding DNA: TGTGCCAGCAGCCGCGACGCAAGCTCTGGAAACACCATATATTTT. It codes for CASSRDASSGNTIYF.

V usage is TRBV7-2 and J usage is TRBJ1-5; TRBD1 is a possible D gene (6 bases). Germline V lookup: CDR1 SGHTA, CDR2 FQGNSA. This CDR3 contains 14 residues. Deletions cut 4 bases from V and 4 bases from J, with 11 bases between. CDR3 loop: CASSSQGSNQPQHF. CDR3 DNA sequence: TGTGCCAGCAGCTCACAGGGATCAAATCAGCCCCAGCATTTT.

This chain joins TRBV6-5 and TRBJ2-3; D perhaps matches TRBD2 (6 bases). Germline CDR1 and CDR2: MNHEY and SVGAGI. Trimming removed 7 bases from V and 5 bases from J, with 13 bases in between. The CDR3 sequence is 13 residues long. CDR3 DNA sequence: TGTGCCAGCACCAGTTTCGGGAGAGATACGCAGTATTTT. Translation gives CASTSFGRDTQYF.

The chain has TRBV4-2 and TRBJ2-2; the D is unclear. Germline lookup yields CDR1 LGHNA and CDR2 YNFKEQ. V gave up 6 bases and J gave up 4 bases, with 12 bases separating them. The CDR3 is made up of 14 amino acids. The CDR3 loop reads CASREFGGTGELFF. CDR3 coding DNA: TGTGCCAGCAGAGAGTTTGGCGGCACCGGGGAGCTGTTTTTT.

This sequence joins TRBV6-2 or TRBV6-3 and TRBJ1-2; no firm D call. V shed 0 bases and J shed 6 bases, with 8 bases lying between them. Per the germline V gene, CDR1 is MNHEY and CDR2 is SVGEGT. CDR3 size: 13 residues. The CDR3: CASSYSAGNGYTF. CDR3 bases: TGTGCCAGCAGTTACTCAGCGGGGAATGGCTACACCTTC.

The V call is TRBV12-3 or TRBV12-4, the J call TRBJ2-7; TRBD1 is a possible D gene (5 bases). The germline V and J ends were trimmed by 9 bases and 1 base, with 10 bases remaining between them. The CDR3 has 12 residues. The CDR3 sequence: CASLGVSYEQYF. CDR3 nucleotide sequence: TGTGCCAGTCTAGGGGTATCCTACGAGCAGTACTTC.

The chain carries TRBV4-3 and TRBJ2-1, with a tentative D call TRBD2 (6 bases). This CDR3 has 13 residues. Germline CDR1 reads LGHNA; CDR2 reads YSLEER. The V end lost 1 base, the J end lost 9 bases, and 10 bases lay between the germline ends. CDR3 sequence reads: CASSQGRAGEQFF. As DNA, the CDR3 is TGCGCCAGCAGCCAAGGGAGGGCCGGTGAGCAGTTCTTC.

The chain employs TRBV28 and TRBJ1-5; D unresolved. Between the trimmed V and J ends, which lost 1 base and 0 bases, there was a span of 10 bases. Germline V CDR1 and CDR2: MDHEN, SYDVKM. CDR3 size: 16 residues. DNA for the CDR3: TGTGCCAGCAGTTTATCTCCAACAGTTAGCAATCAGCCCCAGCATTTT. Translated: CASSLSPTVSNQPQHF. Drawing the rest from reference TRBV28 and TRBJ1-5, the complete variable domain is DVKVTQSSRYLVKRTGEKVFLECVQDMDHENMFWYRQDPGLGLRLIYFSYDVKMKEKGDIPEGYSVSREKKERFSLILESASTNQTSMYLCASSLSPTVSNQPQHFGDGTRLSIL.

This sequence joins TRBV5-1 and TRBJ2-3; D unclear. V shed 0 bases and J shed 11 bases, with 22 bases lying between them. The CDR3 sequence is 16 residues long. The V gene's germline CDR1 is SGHRS and CDR2 YFSETQ. CDR3 amino acids: CASSLAPSGLQSKQYF. The CDR3 nucleotides read TGCGCCAGCAGCTTGGCACCCTCGGGCCTCCAGAGTAAGCAGTATTTT.

V and J are TRBV7-9 and TRBJ2-3; maybe TRBD2 (7 bases). Looked up from germline, CDR1 is SEHNR and CDR2 is FQNEAQ (reference sequence). The ends were cut back, 5 bases at V and 2 bases at J, with 11 bases in the middle. This CDR3 contains 14 residues. CDR3 amino acids: CASSTGTTTDTQYF. As DNA, the CDR3 is TGTGCCAGCAGCACAGGGACTACCACAGATACGCAGTATTTT.

The V gene is TRBV3-1 (or the pseudogene TRBV3-2), the J gene TRBJ1-2; TRBD1 aligns across 8 bases. Germline V CDR1 and CDR2: LGHDT, YNNKEL (reference sequence). The CDR3 extends over 14 amino acids. J gave up 4 bases and V 1 base, and 2 bases lay outside the gene matches. The CDR3 DNA reads as TGTGCCAGCAGCCAAGTCCAGGGGGCCTATGGCTACACCTTC. Residues: CASSQVQGAYGYTF.

This chain joins TRBV20-1 and TRBJ1-5; tentatively, D is TRBD1 (6 bases). V shed 3 bases and J shed 2 bases, with 20 bases lying between them. The CDR3 totals 17 residues. CDR1 is DFQATT and CDR2 is SNEGSKA in the germline V gene (reference sequence). The chain's CDR3 is CSASVPQGLRGNQPQHF. The CDR3 region has the DNA TGCAGTGCTAGTGTCCCTCAGGGGTTAAGGGGCAATCAGCCCCAGCATTTT.

The chain uses TRBV4-2 and TRBJ2-1; 11 nucleotides align to TRBD2. Germline V gene lookup returns CDR1 LGHNA and CDR2 YNFKEQ. The CDR3 is 17 amino acids. Trimming at V came to 4 bases and at J to 4 bases, leaving 9 bases not matched to a gene. The CDR3 loop reads CASSLTSGSGWYNEQFF. The CDR3 bases are TGTGCCAGCAGCCTAACTAGCGGGAGCGGCTGGTACAATGAGCAGTTCTTC.

This chain links TRBV14 with TRBJ2-5; D is possibly TRBD1 (5 bases). V lost 4 bases to trimming and J lost 1 base, with 13 bases between them. The V gene's germline CDR1 is SGHDN and CDR2 FVKESK. The CDR3 has 15 residues. Here the CDR3 reads CASSLLQDFQETQYF. As DNA, the CDR3 is TGTGCCAGCAGCCTGTTACAGGATTTCCAAGAGACCCAGTACTTC.

In DNA, the CDR3 is TGTGCCAGCAGCTTGGTATGGACAGGCTATGGCTACACCTTC. Encoded protein: CASSLVWTGYGYTF. The V and J genes are TRBV5-5 and TRBJ1-2, with 7 bases matching TRBD1. The J segment lost 4 bases and the V segment lost 0 bases, leaving 3 bases of the junction unmatched. There are 14 residues in the CDR3. The germline V gene has CDR1 SGHKS and CDR2 YYEKEE (reference sequence).

This clone was counted once. For the CDR3, the DNA is TGTGCCAGCAGTCCCCCGGGACTAGCGGGGGGGGGCGATACGCAGTATTTT. Translated, it gives CASSPPGLAGGGDTQYF. The chain has TRBV28 and TRBJ2-3; 16 positions match TRBD2. Trimming took 5 bases from V and 6 from J; bases not matched to a gene: 8. The V gene's germline CDR1 is MDHEN and CDR2 SYDVKM. The CDR3 is made up of 17 amino acids.

This clone occurred a few times. This chain connects TRBV7-2 to TRBJ1-5; 9 bases fit TRBD1. CDR1 and CDR2 (germline): SGHTA, FQGNSA. The CDR3 consists of 14 residues. Unmatched junction bases numbered 5, after V lost 4 bases and J lost 7 bases. The CDR3 bases are TGTGCCAGCAGCTCGACAGGGGGGGAACAGCCCCAGCATTTT. It encodes CASSSTGGEQPQHF.

This clone was detected once. Distinct nucleotide sequences in the sample also encode this CDR3. The rearrangement uses TRBV5-1 and TRBJ2-7; maybe TRBD2 (5 bases). CDR1 SGHRS and CDR2 YFSETQ come from the germline V gene. The CDR3 has 12 residues. Trimming stripped 3 bases from V and 4 bases from J, with 8 bases between. The CDR3 DNA follows: TGCGCCAGCAGCTCCGGAGGTTACGAGCAGTACTTC. Translation: CASSSGGYEQYF.